Listed below are T cell receptor beta chains from one sample, sequenced in a study of cytomegalovirus exposure and HLA in healthy donors. Sequencing was performed with immunoSEQ multiplex PCR; in TCRdb, only in-frame clones are kept and a portion is missing. Of 150,000 or so clones in the sample, around 83% are singletons; the top ten hold roughly 2.4%. Sequenced: PBMCs. Receptor source: a woman aged 18-29 years in good health and CMV-seronegative. Both conserved end residues are part of each CDR3. Each record gives: D gene, V gene, J gene, CDR3 protein. A D gene is named only where the DNA matches it firmly.

TRBD1	TRBV19	TRBJ1-2	CATWDREGGYTF
-	TRBV7-9	TRBJ2-5	CASTPDQETQYF
TRBD2	TRBV18	TRBJ2-3	CASSGWTSGAHRLLDDTQYF
-	TRBV7-9	TRBJ2-7	CASSLALGTQSEYEQYF
-	TRBV28	TRBJ1-2	CASSLAGSGYGYTF
TRBD1	TRBV28	TRBJ2-5	CASSPTGGIETQYF
-	TRBV5-5	TRBJ1-2	CASSSGINYGYTF
TRBD1	TRBV5-4	TRBJ1-2	CASSFDRDYGYTF
TRBD1	TRBV6-5	TRBJ2-7	CASSYTGTGNYEQYF
-	TRBV30	TRBJ1-6	CAWNPSSYNSPLHF
TRBD1	TRBV5-6	TRBJ1-2	CASSLLPGQGAGGYTF
TRBD1	TRBV10-3	TRBJ2-5	CAISEVGQGEETQYF
-	TRBV5-4	TRBJ1-6	CASSLDQGNSPLHF
TRBD1	TRBV13	TRBJ1-1	CASGPTGANTEAFF
-	TRBV5-4	TRBJ2-3	CASSPLGGADTDTQYF
-	TRBV18	TRBJ1-5	CASSPWADSNQPQHF
TRBD1	TRBV10-3	TRBJ1-5	CAISEQGAGNQPQHF
-	TRBV5-8	TRBJ1-4	CASSPSGQLPNEKLFF
TRBD2	TRBV4-3	TRBJ2-1	CASSRRTSGVYNEQFF
-	TRBV2	TRBJ1-5	CATRRGNQPQHF
TRBD2	TRBV19	TRBJ2-1	CASSIDGTSGGEQFF
-	TRBV4-3	TRBJ1-4	CASSQGTSTNEKLFF
-	TRBV4-3	TRBJ2-6	CASSYQPGLSGANVLTF
-	TRBV27	TRBJ1-5	CASSLGGGHQPQHF
TRBD1	TRBV5-1	TRBJ1-2	CASSSGQAPSYGYTF
TRBD1	TRBV19	TRBJ1-4	CASARQGAGEKLFF
-	TRBV4-3	TRBJ1-4	CASSQDYREGEKLFF
TRBD2	TRBV6-4	TRBJ2-3	CASSDSGTSRGTDTQYF
TRBD1	TRBV2	TRBJ2-7	CASKRQGADEQYF
TRBD1	TRBV15	TRBJ2-7	CATSRETGVHEQYF
TRBD1	TRBV19	TRBJ2-5	CASSSTGVETQYF
TRBD2	TRBV5-4	TRBJ2-7	CASSWGTSASYEQYF
-	TRBV28	TRBJ1-5	CASSSQFSQPQHF
TRBD1	TRBV18	TRBJ1-4	CASSPGQGVSGKLFF
-	TRBV28	TRBJ2-2	CASRGLAGELFF
TRBD1	TRBV2	TRBJ2-7	CASSRDRDTYEQYF
TRBD1	TRBV7-2	TRBJ2-1	CASSLNTLGGGNEQFF
-	TRBV28	TRBJ1-2	CASSFPTGLAGYTF
TRBD2	TRBV6-4	TRBJ2-7	CASRPSGEGEQYF
-	TRBV28	TRBJ1-1	CASSLGAGEAFF
-	TRBV2	TRBJ1-5	CASRGRLNQPQHF
TRBD2	TRBV7-7	TRBJ2-3	CASSGGLAGTDTQYF
-	TRBV29-1	TRBJ2-7	CSPAPGRTGSYEQYF
-	TRBV13	TRBJ2-1	CASSLRRGSSYNEQFF
TRBD2	TRBV7-2	TRBJ2-1	CASSPRTSGGAYNEQFF
-	TRBV30	TRBJ1-5	CAWSVQNNQPQHF
TRBD2	TRBV7-8	TRBJ2-2	CASSLEVSGSRTGELFF
-	TRBV5-3	TRBJ2-3	CARSLHRPTDTQYF
TRBD2	TRBV5-8	TRBJ2-3	CASSLIPTSGSTDTQYF
TRBD1	TRBV9	TRBJ2-7	CASSPGQGWNEQYF
-	TRBV2	TRBJ2-7	CASSAMWAHEQYF
TRBD2	TRBV6-1	TRBJ2-3	CAIYGGATDTQYF
TRBD1	TRBV4-1	TRBJ2-7	CASTLRWTGSHEQYF
-	TRBV19	TRBJ1-5	CATGGPGGLQPQHF
-	TRBV27	TRBJ1-2	CASRANRGYGYTF